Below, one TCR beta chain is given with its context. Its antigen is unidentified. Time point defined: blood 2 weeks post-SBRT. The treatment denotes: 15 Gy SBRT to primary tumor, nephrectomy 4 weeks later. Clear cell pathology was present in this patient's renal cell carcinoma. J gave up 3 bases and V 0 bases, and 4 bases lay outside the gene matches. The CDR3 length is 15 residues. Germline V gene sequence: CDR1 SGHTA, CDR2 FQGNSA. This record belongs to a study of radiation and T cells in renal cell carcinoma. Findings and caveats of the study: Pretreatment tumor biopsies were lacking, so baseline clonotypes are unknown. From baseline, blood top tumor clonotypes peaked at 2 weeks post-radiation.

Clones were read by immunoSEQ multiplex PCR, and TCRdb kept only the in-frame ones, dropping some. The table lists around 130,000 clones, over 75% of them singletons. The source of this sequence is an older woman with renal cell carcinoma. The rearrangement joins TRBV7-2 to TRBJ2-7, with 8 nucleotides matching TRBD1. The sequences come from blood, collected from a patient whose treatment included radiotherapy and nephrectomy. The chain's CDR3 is CASSLAPGQGYEQYF. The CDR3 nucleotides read TGTGCCAGCAGCTTAGCTCCCGGACAGGGCTACGAGCAGTACTTC.